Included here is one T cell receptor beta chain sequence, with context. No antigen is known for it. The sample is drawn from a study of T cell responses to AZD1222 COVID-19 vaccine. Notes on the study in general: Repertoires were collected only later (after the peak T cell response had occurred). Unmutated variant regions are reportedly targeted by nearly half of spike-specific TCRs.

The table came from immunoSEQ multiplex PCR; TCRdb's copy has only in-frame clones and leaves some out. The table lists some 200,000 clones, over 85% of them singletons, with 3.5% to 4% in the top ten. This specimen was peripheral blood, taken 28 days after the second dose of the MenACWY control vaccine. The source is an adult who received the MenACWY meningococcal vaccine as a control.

For the CDR3, the DNA is TGTGCCAGCAGTCGGACCCTCGGTTTCGAGCAGTACTTC. Translating it yields CASSRTLGFEQYF. The chain combines TRBV6-5 with TRBJ2-7; D ambiguous. The CDR3 is 13 residues long. Trimming removed 5 bases at V and 6 bases at J, with 14 bases between. Germline CDR1 reads MNHEY; CDR2 reads SVGAGI.